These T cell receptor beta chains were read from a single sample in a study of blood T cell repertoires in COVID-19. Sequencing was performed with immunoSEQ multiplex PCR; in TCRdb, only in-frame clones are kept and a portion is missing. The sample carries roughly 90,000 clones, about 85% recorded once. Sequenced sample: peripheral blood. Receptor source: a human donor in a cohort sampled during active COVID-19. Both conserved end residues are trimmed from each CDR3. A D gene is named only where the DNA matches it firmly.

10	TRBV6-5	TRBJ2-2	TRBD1	ASNRGNGELF
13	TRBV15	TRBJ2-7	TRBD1	ATSRSGTGSYEQY
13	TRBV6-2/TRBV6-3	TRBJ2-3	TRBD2	ASSYGGLEVDTQY
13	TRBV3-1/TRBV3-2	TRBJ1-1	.	ASSQLGQLNTEAF
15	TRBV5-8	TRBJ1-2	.	ASSPDTAWGRNYGYT
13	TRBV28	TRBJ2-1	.	ASSRSGRSYNEQF
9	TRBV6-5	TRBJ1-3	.	ASPLGNTIY
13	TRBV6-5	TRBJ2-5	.	ASSYSPARGETQY
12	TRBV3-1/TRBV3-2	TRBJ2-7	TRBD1	ASGVRDRGAEQY
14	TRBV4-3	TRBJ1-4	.	ASSREGDLTNEKLF
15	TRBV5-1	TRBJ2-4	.	ASSSTAGAPKKDIQY
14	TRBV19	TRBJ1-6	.	ASSESAGQANSPLH
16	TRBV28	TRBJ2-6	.	ASSLIADKHSGANVLT
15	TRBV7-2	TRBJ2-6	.	ASSLRLVHSGANVLT
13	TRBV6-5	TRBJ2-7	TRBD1	ASSYRDRAAYEQY
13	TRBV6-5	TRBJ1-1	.	ASSYSRRVGTEAF
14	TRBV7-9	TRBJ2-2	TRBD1	ASSLGRTGVGGELF
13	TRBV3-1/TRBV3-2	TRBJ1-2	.	ASSLSRGIGYGYT
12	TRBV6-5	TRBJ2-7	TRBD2	ASSWLAVTYEQY
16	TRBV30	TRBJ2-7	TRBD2	AWRPPGLAGGQLYEQY
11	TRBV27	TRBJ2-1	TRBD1	ASGLSRGNEQF
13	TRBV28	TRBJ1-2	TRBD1	ASTSEQTGVGGYT
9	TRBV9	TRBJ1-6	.	ASSEEGPLH
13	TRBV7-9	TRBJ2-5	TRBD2	ASSLASGAQETQY
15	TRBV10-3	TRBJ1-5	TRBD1	AISEMHGTGVNQPQH
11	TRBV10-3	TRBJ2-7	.	ATTGESSYEQY
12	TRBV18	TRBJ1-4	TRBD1	ASSPGQGDEKLF
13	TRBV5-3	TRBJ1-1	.	ARSLNTGFNTEAF
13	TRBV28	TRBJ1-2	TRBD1	ASSSSPGQDYGYT
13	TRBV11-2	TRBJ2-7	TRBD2	ASSFGLAGSYEQY
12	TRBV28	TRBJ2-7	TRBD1	ASSSGQGYNEQY
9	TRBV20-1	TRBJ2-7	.	SASGATEQY
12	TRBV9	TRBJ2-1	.	ASSVDQGLDEQF
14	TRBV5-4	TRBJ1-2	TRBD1	ASSLGQGGGSYGYT
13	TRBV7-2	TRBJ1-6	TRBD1	ASSSGDRRNSPLH
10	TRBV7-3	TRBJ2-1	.	ASSLDSNEQF
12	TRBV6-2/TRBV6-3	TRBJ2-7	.	ASSTPRGPYEQY
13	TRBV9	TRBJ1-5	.	ASSVESGTGQPQH
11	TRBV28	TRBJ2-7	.	ASSVGQHYEQY
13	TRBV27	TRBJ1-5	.	ASSLSSYSNQPQH
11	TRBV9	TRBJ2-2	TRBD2	ASRGLGAGELF
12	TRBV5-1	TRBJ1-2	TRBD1	ASSWGQANYGYT
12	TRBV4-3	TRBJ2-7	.	ASSPSKKVNSQY
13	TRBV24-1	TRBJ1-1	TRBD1	ATSEGGQGNTEAF
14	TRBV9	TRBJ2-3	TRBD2	ASSAPAGRVADTQY
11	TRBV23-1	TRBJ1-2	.	ASSQQGQGGYT
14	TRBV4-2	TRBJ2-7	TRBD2	ASSQAIAGAPYEQY
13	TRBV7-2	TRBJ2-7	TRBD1	ASSPGTGGHYEQY
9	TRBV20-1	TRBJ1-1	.	SARQGIEAF
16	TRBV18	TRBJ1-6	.	ASSPRPGPSSYNSPLH
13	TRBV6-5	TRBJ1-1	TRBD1	ASLIPGQGKNEAF
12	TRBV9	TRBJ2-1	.	ASSPTLDYNEQF
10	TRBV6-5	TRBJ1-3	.	AGQSSGNTIY
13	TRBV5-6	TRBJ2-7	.	ASSLGAASSYEQY